This entry lists 21 T cell receptor beta chains sequenced from one sample in a study of T cells in Graves' hyperthyroidism and ophthalmopathy (dated by TCRdb to 2018 to 2020). Library preparation was by multiplex PCR. Sequencing was performed on an Illumina HiSeq 2000. The TCR beta CDR3 regions were amplified from the RNA transcripts. The first round of RT-PCR for the TCR CDR3 was performed with the HTBI primer set and the Qiagen OneStep RT-PCR kit. Using fastp at Q25 and MiXCR, TCRdb reprocessed the public reads and kept productive beta chains. Each CDR3 protein appears once, grouped with its most common genes and DNA. This sample gives fewer than 250,000 distinct CDR3 sequences in total; 17% of them show up just once. Of the sample, around 50% falls within the top ten clones. The sample consisted of blood. Receptors were obtained from a man aged 45-60 years with Graves' hyperthyroidism.

The chain uses TRBV4-1 and TRBJ2-7; 10 nucleotides line up with TRBD2. V was pared by 1 base and J by 2 bases, with 2 bases of the junction left unmatched. Germline V gene sequence: CDR1 MGHRA, CDR2 YSYEKL. The CDR3 runs 15 residues. The CDR3 region has the DNA TGCGCCAGCAGCCAAGCAGCGGGAGGGCCCTACGAGCAGTACTTC. Its protein is CASSQAAGGPYEQYF.

This clonotype was found many times. The chain recombines TRBV11-3 with TRBJ2-7, with D possibly matching TRBD1 (6 bases). CDR3 length equals 17 residues. V lost 5 bases and J 2 bases, leaving 22 bases between the germline ends. Germline values: CDR1 SGHNT, CDR2 YENEEA. The CDR3 nucleotides are TGTGCCAGCAGCCTTACGAATTGGGGCAGGGGAACCTACGAGCAGTACTTC. Amino acid sequence: CASSLTNWGRGTYEQYF.

The V and J genes are TRBV19 and TRBJ2-7; 9 bases line up with TRBD2. V shed 5 bases, J shed 5 bases, and the junction held 10 bases outside the gene matches. This CDR3 is 15 amino acids long. Looked up from germline, CDR1 is LNHDA and CDR2 is SQIVND (reference sequence). CDR3 protein: CASSVRVAGADEQYF. CDR3 coding DNA: TGTGCCAGTAGTGTAAGGGTAGCGGGAGCGGACGAGCAGTACTTC.

This clonotype was counted many times. The chain uses TRBV28 and TRBJ1-5, with D unclear. V was cut by 10 bases and J by 4 bases, with 14 bases left in between. This CDR3 comprises 13 residues. In germline, CDR1 is MDHEN, CDR2 SYDVKM. The CDR3 sequence: CATNSGWNQPQHF. As DNA, the CDR3 is TGTGCCACTAACTCGGGGTGGAATCAGCCCCAGCATTTT.

This rearrangement joins TRBV5-1 to TRBJ2-5; D possibly corresponds to TRBD1 (5 bases). Trimming took 0 bases from V and 5 from J, leaving 14 bases between them. The CDR3 length is 15 residues. In germline, CDR1 is SGHRS, CDR2 YFSETQ. In DNA form, the CDR3 reads TGCGCCAGCAGCTTGGTGGGCGCAGGGTGGGAGACCCAGTACTTC. It is translated as CASSLVGAGWETQYF.

The chain couples TRBV28 to TRBJ2-7, with no clear D. V was shortened by 7 bases and J by 2 bases, with 15 bases between the two germline ends. The CDR3 sequence is 14 residues long. The germline CDR1 and CDR2 sequences are MDHEN and SYDVKM. The DNA of the CDR3 is TGTGCCAGCACCATAGGAAAGGTTCCCTACGAGCAGTACTTC. Its protein is CASTIGKVPYEQYF.

This chain joins TRBV4-1 and TRBJ2-1, with a possible D match to TRBD1 (5 bases). CDR3 length equals 15 residues. The V gene lost 4 bases and the J gene lost 0 bases, with 10 bases spanning the gap. The germline V gene has CDR1 MGHRA and CDR2 YSYEKL. The CDR3: CASSLADSSYNEQFF. CDR3 DNA sequence: TGCGCCAGCAGCCTGGCTGACAGCTCCTACAATGAGCAGTTCTTC.

The V gene is TRBV14, the J gene TRBJ2-2, with D perhaps matching TRBD1 (5 bases). CDR3 length equals 16 residues. Germline CDR1 is SGHDN and CDR2 is FVKESK. Deletions cut 3 bases from V and 0 bases from J, with 11 bases between. The DNA of the CDR3 is TGTGCCAGCAGCCACCCGACAGCAACGAACACCGGGGAGCTGTTTTTT. This encodes CASSHPTATNTGELFF.

There are many counts of this clonotype. The rearrangement uses TRBV18 and TRBJ1-5; D gene unclear. This CDR3 has 13 residues. V lost 2 bases, J lost 7 bases, and 9 bases lay in between. The germline V gene has CDR1 KGHSH and CDR2 LQKENI. This CDR3 reads CASSPDGWQPQHF. Here the CDR3 DNA reads TGTGCCAGCTCACCAGACGGGTGGCAGCCCCAGCATTTT.

This clonotype was seen ten or more times. The V gene is TRBV2, the J gene TRBJ2-5, with TRBD2 matching over 10 bases. CDR1 is SNHLY and CDR2 is FYNNEI in the germline V gene. The CDR3 extends over 16 amino acids. V shed 5 bases and J 0 bases; nucleotides not matched to a gene: 6. CDR3 nucleotides: TGTGCCAGCAGTCTAGCGGGAGTGGTGTACCAAGAGACCCAGTACTTC. Protein product: CASSLAGVVYQETQYF.

This clonotype was detected ten times or more. This chain connects TRBV3-1 to TRBJ2-1; 11 positions agree with TRBD2. The CDR3 loop spans 16 amino acids. With V trimmed by 1 base and J by 8 bases, 7 bases remained unmatched. Germline values: CDR1 LGHDT, CDR2 YNNKEL (reference sequence). Here the CDR3 reads CASSQAGTSGKDEQFF. In nucleotides, the CDR3 is TGTGCCAGCAGCCAAGCCGGGACTAGCGGCAAGGATGAGCAGTTCTTC.

This clonotype was picked up a small number of times. The J gene is TRBJ2-2, the V gene TRBV27; D might be TRBD1 (5 bases). The V and J ends lost 6 bases and 0 bases respectively, with 11 bases between them. Germline lookup yields CDR1 MNHEY and CDR2 SMNVEV (reference sequence). The CDR3 runs to 15 residues. The CDR3: CASRVGPSNTGELFF. In DNA form, the CDR3 reads TGTGCCAGCAGAGTGGGGCCTTCGAACACCGGGGAGCTGTTTTTT.

With respect to this clonotype: A much larger clone is a single base away; this may be a read error. This sequence joins TRBV18 and TRBJ2-7; 8 nucleotides agree with TRBD1. The germline V gene encodes CDR1 KGHSH and CDR2 LQKENI. The CDR3 is 14 amino acids. V was pared by 4 bases and J by 5 bases, with 7 bases of the junction left unmatched. The CDR3 DNA sequence: TGTGCCAGCTCACAACGGACAGGGTCCCACGAGCAGTACTTC. Translating it yields CASSQRTGSHEQYF.

This clonotype was seen ten or more times. The chain employs TRBV2 and TRBJ2-1; tentatively, D is TRBD2 (5 bases). Trimming pared 5 bases from V and 7 bases from J, leaving 12 bases between. The germline CDR1 and CDR2 sequences are SNHLY and FYNNEI. There are 13 residues in the CDR3. For the CDR3, the DNA is TGTGCCAGCAGTAGGGAGCGCGGAAATGAGCAGTTCTTC. Translated, it gives CASSRERGNEQFF.

The table lists this clonotype with many counts. The chain uses TRBV6-5 and TRBJ2-7; perhaps TRBD2 as D (6 bases). The CDR3 contains 13 residues. The germline V and J ends were trimmed by 2 bases and 4 bases, with 9 bases remaining between them. From germline, CDR1 is MNHEY and CDR2 SVGAGI. The CDR3 sequence is CASSYAGTYEQYF. The CDR3 region has the DNA TGTGCCAGCAGTTACGCGGGGACGTACGAGCAGTACTTC.

This clonotype came up many times. This chain joins TRBV11-2 and TRBJ2-7, with 14 nucleotides matching TRBD2. CDR3 length: 16 residues. J lost 5 bases, V lost 4 bases, and 7 bases had no gene match. CDR1 is SGHAT and CDR2 is FQNNGV in the germline V gene. The CDR3 protein is CASSYTTGLAGDEQYF. The CDR3 DNA follows: TGTGCCAGCAGCTACACAACGGGACTAGCGGGAGACGAGCAGTACTTC.

In its sample, this clonotype was seen many times. The chain uses TRBV24-1 and TRBJ2-5; 11 bases align to TRBD1. From germline, CDR1 is KGHDR and CDR2 SFDVKD. V shed 12 bases and J 6 bases; nucleotides not matched to a gene: 11. The CDR3 is 14 amino acids. CDR3 nucleotides: TGTGCCGCTACCGGGACAGGGGGTACTCAGACCCAGTACTTC. Its protein product is CAATGTGGTQTQYF.

This clonotype was recorded a few times. V is TRBV13 and J is TRBJ2-1; TRBD2 is a possible D gene (6 bases). Per germline, CDR1 PRHDT and CDR2 FYEKMQ (reference sequence). The CDR3 contains 15 residues. Trimming left V 6 bases short and J 0 bases short, with 12 bases between. This CDR3 reads CASSYGTHSYNEQFF. CDR3 DNA: TGTGCCAGCAGTTACGGGACTCACTCCTACAATGAGCAGTTCTTC. Supplemented by reference TRBV13 and TRBJ2-1, the full variable domain reads AAGVIQSPRHLIKEKRETATLKCYPIPRHDTVYWYQQGPGQDPQFLISFYEKMQSDKGSIPDRFSAQQFSDYHSELNMSSLELGDSALYFCASSYGTHSYNEQFFGPGTRLTVL.

The chain couples TRBV7-2 to TRBJ2-7, with 14 bases that match TRBD2. V dropped 3 bases and J dropped 4; count of bases not matched to a gene: 5. This CDR3 is built from 16 residues. Germline lookup yields CDR1 SGHTA and CDR2 FQGNSA. The CDR3 nucleotides read TGTGCCAGCAGCTTCCAGGGGACTAGCGGGAGTTACGAGCAGTACTTC. It encodes CASSFQGTSGSYEQYF.

This clonotype was recorded once. The chain carries TRBV5-1 and TRBJ1-2; no clear D gene. This CDR3 contains 15 residues. CDR1 and CDR2 (germline): SGHRS, YFSETQ. Deletions cut 0 bases from V and 2 bases from J, with 11 bases between. In DNA, the CDR3 is TGCGCCAGCAGCTTGGGTTCCGCCCGAAACTATGGCTACACCTTC. It encodes CASSLGSARNYGYTF.

V usage is TRBV2 and J usage is TRBJ2-5; D perhaps matches TRBD2 (6 bases). Trimming removed 3 bases from V and 1 base from J, with 18 bases in between. The CDR3 loop spans 17 amino acids. CDR1 is SNHLY and CDR2 is FYNNEI in the germline V gene. CDR3 amino acids: CASSESGSGVGQETQYF. CDR3 nucleotide sequence: TGTGCCAGCAGTGAGTCGGGTAGCGGAGTGGGCCAAGAGACCCAGTACTTC.